A selection of T cell receptor beta chains follows, all from one sample in a study of T cell repertoires in aging, cancer and after chemotherapy. TCRdb re-analysed the multiplex PCR reads in MiXCR, keeping a single row per CDR3 protein. The sample shows some 1,500 distinct CDR3 sequences, roughly 25% of them seen only once. Sequencing input: blood. Receptors were obtained from a human donor with a solid tumor. Each CDR3 is given with its conserved first and last residue. D genes are given only for firm matches. Not every row has a clone size; where given, it reads once, few, many or a size class.

abundance | d_gene | j_gene | v_gene | CDR3nt | CDR3aa
medium-sized | TRBD1 | TRBJ2-7 | TRBV5-6 | TGTGCCAGCAGCTCCACAGGGGGGTACGAGCAGTACTTC | CASSSTGGYEQYF
medium-sized | . | TRBJ2-1 | TRBV18 | TGTGCCAGCTCACCACGAGGGGCCGAGGGTGAGCAGTTCTTC | CASSPRGAEGEQFF
. | TRBD2 | TRBJ2-5 | TRBV7-2 | TGTGCCAGCAGCTTTGGACTAGCGAGGGGGGAGACCCAGTACTTC | CASSFGLARGETQYF
. | . | TRBJ1-1 | TRBV18 | TGTGCCAGCTCATACCTGGGGGCAACAAACACTGAAGCTTTCTTT | CASSYLGATNTEAFF
medium-sized | . | TRBJ1-5 | TRBV6-1 | TGTGCCAGCAGTGAGCCCGGGATTAGCAATCAGCCCCAGCATTTT | CASSEPGISNQPQHF
. | TRBD1 | TRBJ2-1 | TRBV5-1 | TGCGCCAGCAGCTTGGGGCCGGGACAGAACTACAATGAGCAGTTCTTC | CASSLGPGQNYNEQFF
few | TRBD1 | TRBJ2-7 | TRBV24-1 | TGTGCCACCAGTGATTCGGCCAGGGGGCACCACGAGCAGTACTTC | CATSDSARGHHEQYF
. | TRBD1 | TRBJ1-6 | TRBV20-1 | TGCAGTGCTAGGGACCCAACAGGGGGTAATTCACCCCTCCACTTT | CSARDPTGGNSPLHF
medium-sized | . | TRBJ2-3 | TRBV12-3/TRBV12-4 | TGTGCCAGCAGTTGGCGGGGAGCAGGAGATACGCAGTATTTT | CASSWRGAGDTQYF
. | . | TRBJ1-4 | TRBV2 | TGTGCCAGCAGTGGTCTGAGGGAAAAACTGTTTTTT | CASSGLREKLFF
. | TRBD2 | TRBJ2-3 | TRBV4-3 | TGCGCCAGCAGCCAAGATCCGGCGGGGGGAGTCACAGATACGCAGTATTTT | CASSQDPAGGVTDTQYF
few | TRBD2 | TRBJ2-1 | TRBV5-4 | TGTGCCAGCAGCTCGGTGGGACTAGCGGTTGTAGCTGAGCAGTTCTTC | CASSSVGLAVVAEQFF
. | TRBD1 | TRBJ1-5 | TRBV6-6 | TGTGCCAGCAGTTACGGGACAGGTAGCAATCAGCCCCAGCATTTT | CASSYGTGSNQPQHF
. | . | TRBJ2-7 | TRBV15 | TGTGCCACCAGCAGAGATCGGAACAGGGCCGGCTACGAGCAGTACTTC | CATSRDRNRAGYEQYF
. | . | TRBJ2-7 | TRBV29-1 | TGCAGCGTCGCCGCCCGGGAGTCCGAGCAGTACTTC | CSVAARESEQYF
medium-sized | TRBD1 | TRBJ1-5 | TRBV6-1 | TGTGCCAGCAGTATGACAGGGGGAAATCAGCCCCAGCATTTT | CASSMTGGNQPQHF
. | . | TRBJ2-1 | TRBV7-2 | TGTGCCAGCAGCTTAGGCTCATACAATGAGCAGTTCTTC | CASSLGSYNEQFF
few | . | TRBJ1-2 | TRBV20-1 | TGCAGTGCTAGGGCTGGAGCTACCTATGGCTACACCTTC | CSARAGATYGYTF
medium-sized | TRBD1 | TRBJ2-2 | TRBV12-3/TRBV12-4 | TGTGCCAGCAGTACCCGACAGGGGGCGGGGGAGCTGTTTTTT | CASSTRQGAGELFF
. | TRBD1 | TRBJ2-7 | TRBV20-1 | TGCAGTGCCACCGAGACAGGGTACGAGCAGTACTTC | CSATETGYEQYF
few | . | TRBJ1-5 | TRBV11-3 | TGTGCCAGCAGCTTCACGGATAGCAATCAGCCCCAGCATTTT | CASSFTDSNQPQHF
medium-sized | TRBD1 | TRBJ1-2 | TRBV30 | TGTGCCTGGAGTCCCGGGGGACAGGGGGGCTACACCTTC | CAWSPGGQGGYTF
medium-sized | . | TRBJ2-7 | TRBV6-5 | TGTGCCAGCAGCCCACGACAGGCCGCCGGCGAGCAGTACTTC | CASSPRQAAGEQYF
medium-sized | TRBD1 | TRBJ2-7 | TRBV18 | TGTGCCAGCTCACCCAGGACAGGGAGTGGCGAGCAGTACTTC | CASSPRTGSGEQYF
medium-sized | TRBD2 | TRBJ2-1 | TRBV12-3/TRBV12-4 | TGTGCCAGCAGTTTAAACACGCTCCTGGGGGGGGGACTCGGGAATGAGCAGTTCTTC | CASSLNTLLGGGLGNEQFF
. | . | TRBJ1-1 | TRBV11-2 | TGTGCCAGCAGAGGGGGAACTGAAGCTTTCTTT | CASRGGTEAFF